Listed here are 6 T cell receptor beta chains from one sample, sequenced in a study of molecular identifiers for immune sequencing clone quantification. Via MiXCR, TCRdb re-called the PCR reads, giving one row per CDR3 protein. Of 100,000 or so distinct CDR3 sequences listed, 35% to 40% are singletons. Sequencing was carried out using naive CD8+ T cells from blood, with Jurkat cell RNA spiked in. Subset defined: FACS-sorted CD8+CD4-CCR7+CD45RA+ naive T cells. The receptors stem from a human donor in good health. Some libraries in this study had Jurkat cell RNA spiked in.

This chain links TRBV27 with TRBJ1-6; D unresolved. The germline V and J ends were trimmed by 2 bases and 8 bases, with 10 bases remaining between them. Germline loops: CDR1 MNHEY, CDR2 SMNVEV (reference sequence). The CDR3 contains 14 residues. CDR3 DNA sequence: TGTGCCAGCAGTTTAGAGGCCGATTATTCACCCCTCCACTTT. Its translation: CASSLEADYSPLHF.

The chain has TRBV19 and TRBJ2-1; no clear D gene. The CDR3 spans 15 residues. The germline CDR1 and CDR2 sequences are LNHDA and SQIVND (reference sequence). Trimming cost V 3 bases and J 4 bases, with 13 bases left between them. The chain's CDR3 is CASSIVALPYNEQFF. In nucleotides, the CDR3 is TGTGCCAGTAGTATTGTGGCCCTCCCTTACAATGAGCAGTTCTTC.

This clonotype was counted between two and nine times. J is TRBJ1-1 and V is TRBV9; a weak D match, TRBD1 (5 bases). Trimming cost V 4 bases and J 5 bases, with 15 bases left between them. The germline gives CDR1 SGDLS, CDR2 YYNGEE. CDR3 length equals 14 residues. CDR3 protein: CASSPPQGATEAFF. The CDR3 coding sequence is TGTGCCAGCAGCCCCCCTCAGGGCGCGACTGAAGCTTTCTTT.

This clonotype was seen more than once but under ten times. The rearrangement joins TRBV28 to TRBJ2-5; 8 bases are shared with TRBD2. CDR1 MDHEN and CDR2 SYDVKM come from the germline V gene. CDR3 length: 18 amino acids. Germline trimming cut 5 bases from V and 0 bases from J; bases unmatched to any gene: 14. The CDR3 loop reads CASSQTGGGRTYQETQYF. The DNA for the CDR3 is TGTGCCAGCAGTCAAACCGGGGGGGGACGGACGTACCAAGAGACCCAGTACTTC.

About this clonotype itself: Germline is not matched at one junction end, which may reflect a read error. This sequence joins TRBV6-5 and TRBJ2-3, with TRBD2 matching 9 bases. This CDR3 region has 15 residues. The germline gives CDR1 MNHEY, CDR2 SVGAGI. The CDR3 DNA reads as TGTGCCAGCAGTTGGGGCGGGAGGGGGGCAGATACGCAGAATTTT. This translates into CASSWGGRGADTQNF.

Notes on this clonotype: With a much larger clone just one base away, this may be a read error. CDR3 in amino acids: CAIRSGQSYTF. The CDR3 nucleotides are TGTGCCATCAGGTCAGGTCAAAGCTACACCTTC. This rearrangement joins TRBV10-3 to TRBJ1-2; D not certain. Trimming left V 6 bases short and J 9 bases short, with 11 bases between. Germline V CDR1 and CDR2: ENHRY, SYGVKD. The CDR3 has 11 amino acids.